This is a list of T cell receptor beta chains from one sample in a study of blood T cell repertoires in COVID-19. TCRdb's table, derived via immunoSEQ multiplex PCR, lists solely in-frame clones and lacks some. The sample has roughly 200,000 clones; approximately 81% are singletons. What was sequenced was PBMCs or T cells enriched from blood (not recorded which). The receptors stem from a man aged 40-50 years who had recovered from COVID-19. The CDR3 runs from the conserved cysteine through the conserved F or W. D genes are given only for firm matches. Clone size is given for some rows only: seen once, a few or many times, or a class if the clone is expanded.

cdr3_length j_call clone_size d_call v_call cdr3_aa cdr3_nt
11 TRBJ1-1 once TRBD1 TRBV20-1 CSAITGAEAFF TGCAGTGCTATCACAGGGGCTGAAGCTTTCTTT
16 TRBJ2-7 . TRBD2 TRBV5-5 CASSFRTSGRSYEQYF TGTGCCAGCAGCTTCCGGACTAGCGGGAGATCCTACGAGCAGTACTTC
15 TRBJ1-1 . TRBD1 TRBV27 CASSLNRQGNTEAFF TGTGCCAGCAGCCTCAACCGACAGGGGAACACTGAAGCTTTCTTT
13 TRBJ1-6 . TRBD1 TRBV12-5 CASGQGASSPLHF TGTGCTAGTGGTCAGGGGGCAAGTTCACCCCTCCACTTT
15 TRBJ2-7 . . TRBV4-2 CASSQELAGVYEQYF TGTGCCAGCAGCCAAGAGCTAGCAGGGGTCTACGAGCAGTACTTC
14 TRBJ2-1 . . TRBV7-6 CASSLSFRDDEQFF TGTGCCAGCAGCTTAAGTTTCCGGGATGATGAGCAGTTCTTC
18 TRBJ2-1 . TRBD2 TRBV27 CASSNSPLSGSPYNEQFF TGTGCCAGCAGTAACAGCCCCCTTAGCGGGAGCCCCTACAATGAGCAGTTCTTC
17 TRBJ2-3 once TRBD2 TRBV24-1 CATSESGTSESTDTQYF TGTGCCACCAGTGAGTCCGGGACTAGCGAGAGCACAGATACGCAGTATTTT
13 TRBJ2-2 . . TRBV12-3/TRBV12-4 CASSFQYTGELFF TGTGCCAGCAGTTTTCAGTACACCGGGGAGCTGTTTTTT
14 TRBJ1-2 . TRBD1 TRBV28 CASSGQGLAYGYTF TGTGCCAGCAGTGGACAGGGCTTAGCCTATGGCTACACCTTC
13 TRBJ2-7 . TRBD1 TRBV12-3/TRBV12-4 CASSRTGTYEQYF TGTGCCAGCAGCCGGACAGGAACCTACGAGCAGTACTTC
14 TRBJ1-3 . . TRBV7-2 CASSAPGAGNTIYF TGTGCCAGCAGCGCCCCAGGGGCAGGAAACACCATATATTTT
14 TRBJ2-7 . TRBD1 TRBV5-1 CASSLGTGAYEQYF TGCGCCAGCAGCTTAGGGACAGGGGCCTACGAGCAGTACTTC
15 TRBJ2-2 . . TRBV27 CASTSPSGFTGELFF TGTGCCAGCACCTCCCCGAGCGGGTTTACCGGGGAGCTGTTTTTT
19 TRBJ2-1 . TRBD2 TRBV7-2 CASSLTSGREVSAYNEQFF TGTGCCAGCAGCCTTACCAGCGGGAGGGAGGTCTCGGCTTACAATGAGCAGTTCTTC
16 TRBJ2-7 . . TRBV5-1 CASSLGQAATSYEQYF TGCGCCAGCAGCTTGGGCCAGGCTGCCACCTCCTACGAGCAGTACTTC
15 TRBJ2-1 . . TRBV27 CASSLSKGVYNEQFF TGTGCCAGCAGTTTATCGAAGGGAGTTTACAATGAGCAGTTCTTC
15 TRBJ1-2 . TRBD1 TRBV6-1 CASSEAETGDYGYTF TGTGCCAGCAGTGAAGCCGAGACAGGGGACTATGGCTACACCTTC
14 TRBJ2-7 . . TRBV28 CASNTGTRGYGQYF TGTGCCAGCAATACCGGGACAAGGGGCTATGGGCAGTACTTC
15 TRBJ2-7 . TRBD1 TRBV6-5 CASRWDRDSSYEQYF TGTGCCAGCAGATGGGACAGGGATAGCTCCTACGAGCAGTACTTC
15 TRBJ2-7 . TRBD1 TRBV4-1 CASSRSGTGVDEQYF TGCGCCAGCAGCCGATCCGGGACAGGTGTAGACGAGCAGTACTTC
14 TRBJ2-3 many . TRBV12-5 CASGLGGSTDTQYF TGTGCTAGTGGTTTGGGAGGATCTACAGATACGCAGTATTTT
14 TRBJ2-5 . . TRBV29-1 CSVDGTQYQETQYF TGCAGCGTTGACGGGACACAGTACCAAGAGACCCAGTACTTC
15 TRBJ1-2 . . TRBV3-1/TRBV3-2 CASSQENRAIYGYTF TGTGCCAGCAGCCAAGAGAACAGGGCCATATATGGCTACACCTTC
18 TRBJ2-1 . TRBD2 TRBV28 CASSPRTSGTLGYNEQFF TGTGCCAGCAGTCCCCGGACTAGCGGGACCTTGGGGTACAATGAGCAGTTCTTC
17 TRBJ2-1 . TRBD2 TRBV13 CASSPGLAGQPYNEQFF TGTGCCAGCAGTCCGGGACTAGCGGGCCAACCCTACAATGAGCAGTTCTTC
15 TRBJ2-3 . TRBD1 TRBV5-1 CASSVGQGGTDTQYF TGCGCCAGCAGCGTCGGACAGGGTGGCACAGATACGCAGTATTTT
15 TRBJ1-2 . . TRBV28 CASSFFRQVNYGYTF TGTGCCAGCAGTTTTTTTAGACAGGTCAACTATGGCTACACCTTC
18 TRBJ2-2 . TRBD1 TRBV24-1 CATSGRQGARGNTGELFF TGTGCCACCAGTGGGAGACAGGGGGCGCGGGGGAACACCGGGGAGCTGTTTTTT
13 TRBJ2-5 . . TRBV5-4 CASSIVAGETQYF TGTGCCAGCAGCATCGTGGCGGGAGAGACCCAGTACTTC
15 TRBJ1-1 . . TRBV12-5 CASGLYATGSTEAFF TGTGCTAGTGGTTTGTATGCCACAGGGAGCACTGAAGCTTTCTTT
18 TRBJ2-5 . TRBD2 TRBV7-9 CASNPGYGTSGGKETQYF TGTGCCAGCAACCCAGGGTATGGGACTAGCGGGGGAAAAGAGACCCAGTACTTC
16 TRBJ1-1 . . TRBV13 CASSSMGRDQNTEAFF TGTGCCAGCAGCTCTATGGGGCGGGACCAGAACACTGAAGCTTTCTTT
13 TRBJ1-6 . . TRBV28 CASIGGGNSPLHF TGTGCCAGCATTGGGGGAGGTAATTCACCCCTCCACTTT
18 TRBJ1-5 . TRBD1 TRBV19 CASSSQNDRVVGNQPQHF TGTGCCAGTAGTTCCCAGAACGACAGGGTGGTCGGCAATCAGCCCCAGCATTTT
11 TRBJ1-1 . . TRBV29-1 CSVSGGSEAFF TGCAGCGTCAGTGGAGGGAGTGAAGCTTTCTTT
15 TRBJ2-5 . TRBD1 TRBV3-1/TRBV3-2 CASSQVTGVGETQYF TGTGCCAGCAGCCAAGTCACAGGGGTGGGAGAGACCCAGTACTTC
15 TRBJ2-1 once TRBD2 TRBV7-8 CASSSGTSGMYEQFF TGTGCCAGCAGCTCCGGGACTAGCGGGATGTATGAGCAGTTCTTC
20 TRBJ1-2 . TRBD1 TRBV7-8 CASSLAGQGIRLGTNYGYTF TGTGCCAGCAGCTTAGCGGGACAGGGGATCAGGCTAGGGACTAACTATGGCTACACCTTC
16 TRBJ2-1 once TRBD1 TRBV28 CASSLVGTGTHNEQFF TGTGCCAGCAGTTTGGTCGGGACAGGTACTCACAATGAGCAGTTCTTC
15 TRBJ2-3 many TRBD1 TRBV4-1 CASNLVTGGSKTQYF TGCGCCAGCAATTTAGTCACAGGGGGCTCGAAAACGCAGTATTTT
14 TRBJ2-4 . . TRBV7-2 CASSLNQGRNIQYF TGTGCCAGCAGCTTAAATCAGGGTCGAAACATTCAGTACTTC
13 TRBJ1-2 few TRBD1 TRBV19 CARQGQKNYGYTF TGTGCCAGGCAGGGACAGAAGAACTATGGCTACACCTTC
15 TRBJ1-5 once TRBD1 TRBV2 CASSPATGEYQPQHF TGTGCCAGCAGCCCCGCGACAGGGGAATATCAGCCCCAGCATTTT